One sample yielded the 9 T cell receptor beta chains listed below, sequenced in a study of OX40 agonist ivuxolimab in advanced cancers. Assay used: immunoSEQ multiplex PCR; TCRdb lists only in-frame clones, some missing. The sample lists roughly 100,000 clones, roughly 90% seen once, with roughly 5.5% in the top ten. Sequences were derived from CD4+ or CD8+ T cells sorted from blood, sampled in a trial of the OX40 agonist ivuxolimab. The receptors come from an adult with an advanced solid tumor such as melanoma, head and neck, liver or kidney cancer.

V and J are TRBV6-5 and TRBJ1-3; 7 positions match TRBD1. The CDR3 length is 15 residues. The germline V gene has CDR1 MNHEY and CDR2 SVGAGI. Trimming took 4 bases from V and 4 from J; bases not matched to a gene: 7. CDR3 residues: CASSLKGARGNTIYF. In nucleotides, the CDR3 is TGTGCCAGCAGTTTGAAGGGGGCGCGCGGAAACACCATATATTTT.

The chain links TRBV6-1 to TRBJ1-4; 9 positions agree with TRBD1. This CDR3 is built from 14 residues. V lost 6 bases, J lost 5 bases, and 4 bases stayed unmatched. In germline, CDR1 is MNHNS, CDR2 SASEGT. The CDR3, as DNA: TGTGCCAGCAGGCCGGGACAGGGAAATGAAAAACTGTTTTTT. Amino acids: CASRPGQGNEKLFF.

The chain couples TRBV11-2 to TRBJ2-3, with a possible D match to TRBD2 (6 bases). Germline V gives CDR1 SGHAT, CDR2 FQNNGV. V lost 2 bases to trimming and J lost 1 base, with 13 bases between them. CDR3 length: 16 residues. The CDR3 coding sequence is TGTGCCAGCAGCTTATTCGGGGGAGATGGCACAGATACGCAGTATTTT. Encoded protein: CASSLFGGDGTDTQYF.

This clone appeared a single time. This chain uses TRBV30 with TRBJ2-3; a possible D gene is TRBD1 (7 bases). The CDR3 is 14 amino acids. Trimming took 2 bases from V and 0 from J, leaving 9 bases between them. CDR1 GTSNPN and CDR2 SVGIG come from the germline V gene (reference sequence). CDR3 sequence: CAWSSGGSTDTQYF. The CDR3, as DNA: TGTGCCTGGAGTTCAGGGGGGAGCACAGATACGCAGTATTTT.

V and J are TRBV7-3 and TRBJ1-2; D is uncertain. The CDR3 is 14 amino acids. Germline lookup yields CDR1 SGHTA and CDR2 FQGTGA. V lost 5 bases to trimming and J lost 6 bases, with 16 bases between them. This CDR3 reads CASSPSGSWDGYTF. For the CDR3, the DNA is TGTGCCAGCAGCCCAAGCGGGTCCTGGGATGGCTACACCTTC.

This clone was seen more than once but under ten times. This rearrangement joins TRBV7-9 to TRBJ1-6; D gene ambiguous. This CDR3 spans 14 amino acids. The V and J ends lost 5 bases and 9 bases respectively, with 14 bases between them. The V gene's germline CDR1 is SEHNR and CDR2 FQNEAQ (reference sequence). Here the CDR3 reads CASSNGPSGSPLHF. The CDR3 DNA reads TGTGCCAGCAGCAATGGGCCAAGCGGTTCACCCCTCCACTTT. The whole variable domain, remainder taken from reference TRBV7-9 and TRBJ1-6, is DTGVSQNPRHKITKRGQNVTFRCDPISEHNRLYWYRQTLGQGPEFLTYFQNEAQLEKSRLLSDRFSAERPKGSFSTLEIQRTEQGDSAMYLCASSNGPSGSPLHFGNGTRLTVT.

The chain joins TRBV5-1 to TRBJ1-1; D remains ambiguous. The germline V and J ends were trimmed by 4 bases and 1 base, with 8 bases remaining between them. The CDR3 spans 13 residues. Germline CDR1 is SGHRS and CDR2 is YFSETQ. The CDR3 sequence: CASSRQPNTEAFF. The CDR3 nucleotides are TGCGCCAGCAGCCGGCAACCGAACACTGAAGCTTTCTTT.

This clone was seen a single time. The genes are TRBV18 and TRBJ2-7; possible D gene TRBD1, 5 bases. Between the trimmed V and J ends, which lost 3 bases and 3 bases, there was a span of 12 bases. The CDR3 has 14 residues. Looked up from germline, CDR1 is KGHSH and CDR2 is LQKENI. CDR3 DNA: TGTGCCAGCTCACCGCCGGACAAAGGCTACGAGCAGTACTTC. This gives the protein CASSPPDKGYEQYF.

This clone was seen a single time. J is TRBJ1-5 and V is TRBV27; D is unresolved. Germline CDR1 is MNHEY and CDR2 is SMNVEV (reference sequence). This CDR3 has 17 residues. The V and J ends lost 4 bases and 7 bases respectively, with 23 bases between them. CDR3 bases: TGTGCCAGCAGTTCTAACCCCCATGATCCGGGTGGGCAGCCCCAGCATTTT. This codes for CASSSNPHDPGGQPQHF.